This is a list of T cell receptor beta chains from one sample in a study of blood T cell repertoires in COVID-19. Profiled with immunoSEQ multiplex PCR; TCRdb holds only in-frame clones, not every one. Counted here are some 70,000 clones, approximately 80% occurring once; the ten biggest clones make up 20% to 25%. Sequencing was performed on peripheral blood. Receptors originate from a woman aged 70-85 years with acute or convalescent COVID-19. CDR3s leave out the opening cysteine and the closing phenylalanine or tryptophan. Fields, in order: clone size, J gene, V gene, CDR3 protein. Rows give clone size only sometimes, using once, few, many, or a class for an expanded clone.

size: NA; J: TRBJ1-4; V: TRBV2; CDR3: ASRRDSPLGEKLF
size: few; J: TRBJ1-4; V: TRBV19; CDR3: ASSLYRGFNEKLF
size: NA; J: TRBJ1-1; V: TRBV29-1; CDR3: SVRLTTGGGTEAF
size: NA; J: TRBJ2-1; V: TRBV18; CDR3: ASSPDLTYNEQF
size: once; J: TRBJ1-1; V: TRBV19; CDR3: ASTQRQGTTEAF
size: NA; J: TRBJ2-7; V: TRBV7-3; CDR3: ASSLGQGAPYEQY
size: once; J: TRBJ1-5; V: TRBV19; CDR3: ASSIIRTGGLYSNQPQH
size: NA; J: TRBJ2-1; V: TRBV25-1; CDR3: ASSEYMTSGAYNEQF
size: NA; J: TRBJ1-2; V: TRBV5-1; CDR3: ASSSGFNFPYGYT
size: few; J: TRBJ1-6; V: TRBV7-9; CDR3: ASSFGQGQGPLH
size: NA; J: TRBJ1-2; V: TRBV18; CDR3: ASSPTAGQGNYGYT
size: NA; J: TRBJ2-1; V: TRBV5-1; CDR3: ASSLVASGRQEQF
size: NA; J: TRBJ2-4; V: TRBV5-1; CDR3: ASRPGNENIQY
size: NA; J: TRBJ2-7; V: TRBV28; CDR3: ASSRTGLVYSEQY
size: NA; J: TRBJ1-6; V: TRBV21-1; CDR3: ASSKQGNGSPLH
size: NA; J: TRBJ2-3; V: TRBV6-5; CDR3: ASSYGGKTDTQY
size: NA; J: TRBJ1-2; V: TRBV2; CDR3: ASQQGGYT
size: few; J: TRBJ1-5; V: TRBV18; CDR3: ASSPPGQRNNQPQH
size: NA; J: TRBJ2-4; V: TRBV7-9; CDR3: ASSLGGTNNIQY
size: NA; J: TRBJ2-1; V: TRBV18; CDR3: ASSPRGDEQF
size: NA; J: TRBJ1-6; V: TRBV18; CDR3: ASSLARQGGNSPLH
size: few; J: TRBJ2-7; V: TRBV5-1; CDR3: ASSGLAGKEWY
size: NA; J: TRBJ1-4; V: TRBV28; CDR3: ASSPTVEKLF
size: NA; J: TRBJ2-1; V: TRBV5-1; CDR3: ASTPGGYYNEQF
size: NA; J: TRBJ2-2; V: TRBV24-1; CDR3: ATTDGYGELF
size: NA; J: TRBJ1-2; V: TRBV4-1; CDR3: ASSQGSSLRGQSYGYT
size: NA; J: TRBJ2-1; V: TRBV5-1; CDR3: ASKGAGDYNEQF
size: NA; J: TRBJ1-2; V: TRBV18; CDR3: ASSPLGIPEGYGYT
size: NA; J: TRBJ2-7; V: TRBV4-1; CDR3: ASSPSGRTYEQY
size: once; J: TRBJ1-1; V: TRBV7-3; CDR3: ARLGERTGYSGNTEAF
size: NA; J: TRBJ1-2; V: TRBV28; CDR3: ASWTGEGESYGYT
size: NA; J: TRBJ2-1; V: TRBV15; CDR3: ATSRDARFSLAALLTYNEQF
size: NA; J: TRBJ1-4; V: TRBV7-9; CDR3: ASSFLQSTNEKLF
size: NA; J: TRBJ2-5; V: TRBV20-1; CDR3: SASSKAETQY
size: NA; J: TRBJ1-1; V: TRBV27; CDR3: ASSYGTGNTEAF
size: few; J: TRBJ1-4; V: TRBV2; CDR3: ASVEGTRRPF
size: NA; J: TRBJ2-5; V: TRBV6-4; CDR3: ASSDGTGHGETQY
size: NA; J: TRBJ2-5; V: TRBV5-4; CDR3: ASSRQGRETQY
size: NA; J: TRBJ2-7; V: TRBV28; CDR3: ASTPGPYEQY
size: NA; J: TRBJ2-1; V: TRBV29-1; CDR3: SVPGRFSYNEQF
size: NA; J: TRBJ2-6; V: TRBV5-1; CDR3: ASSLDRYRWVGLGPGANVLT
size: NA; J: TRBJ2-7; V: TRBV7-2; CDR3: ASSLDFRLAGHYEQY
size: NA; J: TRBJ1-6; V: TRBV29-1; CDR3: RPDRGLGSPLH
size: NA; J: TRBJ2-7; V: TRBV9; CDR3: ASSPHPGAGSYEQY
size: NA; J: TRBJ2-1; V: TRBV7-9; CDR3: ASSLDMTGGRPSYNEQF
size: few; J: TRBJ2-7; V: TRBV11-3; CDR3: ASSSMTLRNEQY
size: NA; J: TRBJ1-5; V: TRBV5-6; CDR3: ASSLDRGAGYNQPQH
size: NA; J: TRBJ2-1; V: TRBV7-9; CDR3: ASSSQWTSDYNEQF
size: NA; J: TRBJ1-1; V: TRBV19; CDR3: ASSPWTGESPEAF
size: NA; J: TRBJ2-1; V: TRBV2; CDR3: ASLSQEGNNEQF
size: once; J: TRBJ2-1; V: TRBV4-2; CDR3: ASSQGTSAYNEQF